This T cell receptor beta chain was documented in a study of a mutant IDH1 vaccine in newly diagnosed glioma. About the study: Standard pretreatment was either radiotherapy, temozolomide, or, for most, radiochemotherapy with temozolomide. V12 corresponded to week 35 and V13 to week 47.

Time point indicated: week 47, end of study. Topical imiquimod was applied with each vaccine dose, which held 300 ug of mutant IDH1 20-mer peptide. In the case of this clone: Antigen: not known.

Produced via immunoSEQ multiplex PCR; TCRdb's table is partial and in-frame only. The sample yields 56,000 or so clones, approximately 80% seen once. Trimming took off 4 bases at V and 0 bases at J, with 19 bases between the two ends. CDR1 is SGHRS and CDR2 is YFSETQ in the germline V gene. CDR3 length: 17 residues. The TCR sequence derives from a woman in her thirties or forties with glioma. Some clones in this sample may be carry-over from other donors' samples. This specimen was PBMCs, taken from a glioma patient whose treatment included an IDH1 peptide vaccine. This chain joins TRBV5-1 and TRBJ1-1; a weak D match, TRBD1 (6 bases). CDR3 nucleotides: TGCGCCAGCAGCCCGACAGGAGCCAACCTAATGAACACTGAAGCTTTCTTT. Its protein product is CASSPTGANLMNTEAFF.